This T cell receptor (beta chain) was recovered during a study of blood T cell repertoires in COVID-19. The overall study: Material from acute and convalescent COVID-19 was sourced from the United States, Italy and Spain. T cells, B-cell-depleted T cells, or PBMCs provided the cDNA or gDNA that served as material.

This clone has just a few counts. In the original workflow: Reference gene primer amplification yielded estimated nucleated cell counts. The table came from immunoSEQ multiplex PCR; TCRdb's copy has only in-frame clones and leaves some out. V and J calls and clone size are as listed in that table; D and trimming were resolved from the DNA. Of roughly 200,000 clones in the sample, about 76% were seen once. The clonotype was recovered from a woman aged 50 to 65 with active or convalescent COVID-19. The sequenced sample was peripheral blood.

The CDR3 nucleotides are TGTGCCAGCAGTTCATCCCCCAGGGATACCGGGGAGCTGTTTTTT. This translates into CASSSSPRDTGELFF. The chain employs TRBV27 and TRBJ2-2; D perhaps matches TRBD1 (5 bases). The V and J ends lost 4 bases and 5 bases respectively, with 14 bases between them. The CDR3 loop spans 15 amino acids. The germline gives CDR1 MNHEY, CDR2 SMNVEV (reference sequence).